This T cell receptor beta chain was profiled in a study of beta chain features in type 1 diabetes. Study at large: The samples had approximately 110 million sorted cells examined in all. Findings and caveats of the study: Among patients, naive, central memory and Treg TCRB repertoires appeared more similar than among healthy donors.

Germline V gives CDR1 SGHTA, CDR2 FQGNSA. The CDR3 has 14 amino acids. Trimming stripped 5 bases from V and 8 bases from J, with 18 bases between. cDNA synthesis used the whole RNA isolate, giving expressed TCRB sequences. Only in-frame clones appear in the TCRdb table, and some are missing; sequencing was by immunoSEQ multiplex PCR. This table holds a few hundred thousand clones, 15% to 20% found once. This clone was observed a handful of times. Its target is not known. This TCR was sampled from a woman between 18 and 29 years old in good health. The sequencing input was naive CD4+ T cells from blood. The rearrangement joins TRBV7-2 to TRBJ1-2; D is possibly TRBD1 (5 bases). The CDR3 coding sequence is TGTGCCAGCAGCGCCGCGGGACTATTCTTGGGCTACACCTTC. Translated, it gives CASSAAGLFLGYTF.